The next 19 T cell receptor beta chains were all read from a single sample in a study of control samples from healthy donors and cancer patients (TCRdb year 2020). The library was prepared using the immunoSEQ multiplex PCR assay. The immuneACCESS repertoire file appears here via TCRdb, limited to in-frame rearrangements. These files lack a portion of the clones; in checked studies, under half of the deficit traces to unresolved V genes, and the cause of the others is not known. Across this sample there are tens of thousands of clones, with approximately 86% seen only once. Jointly, the top ten make up over 12% of the sample. The sample comprised PBMCs. The receptors come from a man in his sixties with head and neck cancer.

The V and J genes are TRBV21-1 and TRBJ2-1; TRBD2 reflects the table's D call only, with no check against the DNA. TRBV21-1 is a documented pseudogene. CDR3 length: 16 residues. The CDR3 is CASSNKREHGTAEQFF. CDR3 in DNA: TGTGCCAGCAGCAATAAGCGGGAGCACGGTACTGCTGAGCAGTTCTTC.

This rearrangement joins TRBV11-2 to TRBJ1-5, with D hard to call. This CDR3 is built from 13 residues. The germline V gene encodes CDR1 SGHAT and CDR2 FQNNGV. Deletions cut 3 bases from V and 5 bases from J, with 8 bases between. DNA of the CDR3: TGTGCCAGCAGCTTCGGGTTCGATCAGCCCCAGCATTTT. Amino acids: CASSFGFDQPQHF.

The chain recombines TRBV7-2 with TRBJ1-5, with 8 positions matching TRBD1. There are 14 residues in the CDR3. Germline lookup yields CDR1 SGHTA and CDR2 FQGNSA. Germline trimming cut 2 bases from V and 8 bases from J; bases unmatched to any gene: 5. As DNA, the CDR3 is TGTGCCAGCAGCTTATCAGGGGGCAGGGAGCCCCAGCATTTT. Amino acid sequence: CASSLSGGREPQHF.

This rearrangement joins TRBV9 to TRBJ1-6; D unresolved. The V end lost 0 bases, the J end lost 6 bases, and 10 bases lay between the germline ends. The CDR3 has 15 amino acids. Germline V CDR1 and CDR2: SGDLS, YYNGEE. CDR3 coding DNA: TGTGCCAGCAGCGTAGCGGGTAACCCTAATTCACCCCTCCACTTT. This encodes CASSVAGNPNSPLHF.

The J gene is TRBJ2-5, the V gene TRBV4-1; D not resolved. This CDR3 is built from 14 residues. Germline values: CDR1 MGHRA, CDR2 YSYEKL. Trimming shortened V by 1 base and J by 2 bases, and 8 bases separated the two germline ends. The CDR3 DNA reads as TGCGCCAGCAGCCAAGTTAACGCACAAGAGACCCAGTACTTC. Translation: CASSQVNAQETQYF.

The chain uses TRBV5-1 and TRBJ1-1, with 9 bases matching TRBD1. CDR3 length: 15 residues. Germline V gene sequence: CDR1 SGHRS, CDR2 YFSETQ. Germline trimming cut 4 bases from V and 4 bases from J; bases unmatched to any gene: 8. The CDR3 reads CASSNTGGAATEAFF. CDR3 bases: TGCGCCAGCAGCAATACAGGGGGCGCGGCCACTGAAGCTTTCTTT.

V usage is TRBV7-2 and J usage is TRBJ1-1; possible D gene TRBD1, 5 bases. CDR3 size: 15 residues. V was pared by 4 bases and J by 7 bases, with 19 bases between. The germline CDR1 and CDR2 sequences are SGHTA and FQGNSA. The CDR3 region has the DNA TGTGCCAGCAGCTCACCCTCATCGGGGGGGAATGAAGCTTTCTTT. As protein: CASSSPSSGGNEAFF.

The chain joins TRBV30 to TRBJ2-5; 13 nucleotides agree with TRBD2. V gave up 2 bases and J gave up 8 bases; unmatched junction bases: 5. The CDR3 length is 14 residues. Germline lookup yields CDR1 GTSNPN and CDR2 SVGIG (reference sequence). The CDR3 protein is CAWSLGLAGVTQYF. In DNA form, the CDR3 reads TGTGCCTGGAGTCTCGGACTAGCGGGGGTCACCCAGTACTTC. The whole variable domain, filled in from reference TRBV30 and TRBJ2-5, reads SQTIHQWPATLVQPVGSPLSLECTVEGTSNPNLYWYRQAAGRGLQLLFYSVGIGQISSEVPQNLSASRPQDRQFILSSKKLLLSDSGFYLCAWSLGLAGVTQYFGPGTRLLVL.

The chain couples TRBV29-1 to TRBJ2-5; 8 bases line up with TRBD1. The CDR3 loop spans 12 amino acids. Trimming took 7 bases from V and 2 from J; bases not matched to a gene: 3. Germline CDR1 reads SQVTM; CDR2 reads ANQGSEA. The CDR3 loop reads CSAGQEQETQYF. The CDR3 nucleotides read TGCAGCGCGGGACAGGAGCAAGAGACCCAGTACTTC.

The rearrangement links TRBV4-2 to TRBJ2-7; 13 bases map to TRBD2. V gave up 3 bases and J gave up 2 bases; unmatched junction bases: 4. This CDR3 has 16 amino acids. Germline CDR1 LGHNA, CDR2 YNFKEQ. The CDR3 is CASSHGTSGETYEQYF. CDR3 nucleotides: TGTGCCAGCAGCCATGGGACTAGCGGGGAGACCTACGAGCAGTACTTC.

The chain joins TRBV11-3 to TRBJ2-1, with D perhaps matching TRBD1 or TRBD2 (5 bases each). The V end lost 4 bases, the J end lost 9 bases, and 16 bases lay between the germline ends. This CDR3 comprises 14 residues. Per germline, CDR1 SGHNT and CDR2 YENEEA. The CDR3 loop reads CASSSHGGRVEQFF. The CDR3 DNA is TGTGCCAGCAGCTCCCATGGGGGTAGGGTTGAGCAGTTCTTC.

The J gene is TRBJ1-1, the V gene TRBV5-4; D is undetermined. Germline assignment: CDR1 SGHNT and CDR2 YYREEE (reference sequence). V was shortened by 3 bases and J by 5 bases, with 11 bases between the two germline ends. This CDR3 is 13 amino acids long. The CDR3 loop is CASSSSVATEAFF. CDR3 nucleotide sequence: TGTGCCAGCAGCTCCTCCGTCGCTACTGAAGCTTTCTTT.

This clone was seen once. The V gene is TRBV7-3, the J gene TRBJ2-7; possibly TRBD1 or TRBD2 for D (5 bases each). The CDR3 spans 15 residues. Trimming took 2 bases from V and 4 from J, leaving 15 bases between them. CDR1 and CDR2 (germline): SGHTA, FQGTGA. The CDR3 here is CASSLQGPGGYEQYF. In DNA form, the CDR3 reads TGTGCCAGCAGCTTACAGGGACCCGGTGGGTACGAGCAGTACTTC.

This chain uses TRBV3-1 (or the pseudogene TRBV3-2) with TRBJ1-5; 7 nucleotides agree with TRBD1. This CDR3 region has 17 residues. Germline-derived CDR1 and CDR2 are LGHDT and YNNKEL (reference sequence). The junction had 7 bases not matched to a gene; V was cut back by 2 bases and J by 0 bases. The DNA of the CDR3 is TGTGCCAGCAGCCAAACCGTGGGACAGCGTAGCAATCAGCCCCAGCATTTT. Protein product: CASSQTVGQRSNQPQHF.

The rearrangement joins TRBV4-1 to TRBJ1-1; no clear D gene. The CDR3 runs to 13 residues. Trimming removed 0 bases from V and 1 base from J, with 3 bases in between. Germline V gene data show CDR1 as MGHRA and CDR2 as YSYEKL. The CDR3, as DNA: TGCGCCAGCAGCCAAGATAGGAACACTGAAGCTTTCTTT. It codes for CASSQDRNTEAFF.

This clone was detected a few times. This sequence joins TRBV7-9 and TRBJ2-5, with D tentatively TRBD1 or TRBD2 (5 bases each). Trimming removed 1 base at V and 3 bases at J, with 6 bases between. Germline CDR1 and CDR2: SEHNR and FQNEAQ (reference sequence). This CDR3 comprises 13 residues. In DNA, the CDR3 is TGTGCCAGCAGCTTAGGGGGGAAAGAGACCCAGTACTTC. It codes for CASSLGGKETQYF.

The chain links TRBV5-5 to TRBJ2-3, with TRBD2 identical over 14 bases. Per germline, CDR1 SGHKS and CDR2 YYEKEE (reference sequence). Trimming cost V 1 base and J 5 bases; bases outside gene matches: 12. The CDR3 extends over 19 amino acids. CDR3 amino acids: CASSLWLSGTSGSQDTQYF. CDR3 bases: TGTGCCAGCAGCTTGTGGCTCTCCGGGACTAGCGGGAGCCAAGATACGCAGTATTTT.

Turning to this clone: Other nucleotide sequences in the sample specify the same CDR3. The rearrangement joins TRBV7-6 to TRBJ1-1; D possibly corresponds to TRBD1 (6 bases). V lost 4 bases and J 5 bases, leaving 14 bases between the germline ends. CDR3 length: 14 amino acids. In germline, CDR1 is SGHVS, CDR2 FNYEAQ. The CDR3 sequence: CASSYQGRGTEAFF. The CDR3 DNA follows: TGTGCCAGCAGCTACCAGGGGCGGGGGACTGAAGCTTTCTTT.

There are a few counts of this clone. The J gene is TRBJ2-4, the V gene TRBV30; D possibly corresponds to TRBD2 (6 bases). The CDR3 runs 17 residues. With 0 bases removed from V and 0 bases from J, the gap between germline ends came to 15 bases. CDR1 is GTSNPN, CDR2 SVGIG, per germline (reference sequence). The CDR3 DNA is TGTGCCTGGAGTGTACGAATAGGGACTTTAGCCAAAAACATTCAGTACTTC. Translation: CAWSVRIGTLAKNIQYF.